The 20 T cell receptor beta chains in this list originate from one sample, sequenced in a study of blood T cells in healthy people across ages. PCR was performed a second time for about 7 to 11 cycles using a sample-barcoded 5' primer and a J-beta primer mix. Using its own MiXCR run on the 5' RACE reads, TCRdb lists one record per CDR3 protein. The sample gives fewer than 700,000 distinct CDR3 sequences, around 41% of which show up once; about 32% is in the top ten. The sequencing input was blood. The receptors derive from a man older than 75 in good health.

This clonotype was recorded a few times. The V gene is TRBV7-6, the J gene TRBJ2-7, with TRBD1 identical over 9 bases. This CDR3 has 17 residues. Germline V lookup: CDR1 SGHVS, CDR2 FNYEAQ. V lost 2 bases and J lost 4; bases outside the gene matches: 12. CDR3 region: CASSLYSTGTGPYEQYF. CDR3 nucleotides: TGTGCCAGCAGCTTATATTCGACCGGGACAGGGCCGTACGAGCAGTACTTC.

The chain recombines TRBV4-3 with TRBJ2-5, with D maybe TRBD2 (6 bases). Trimming took 4 bases from V and 11 from J, leaving 23 bases between them. The CDR3 is 15 amino acids. Germline-derived CDR1 and CDR2 are LGHNA and YSLEER. CDR3 loop: CASSPLSGHDNEQYF. The CDR3 DNA follows: TGCGCCAGCAGCCCACTTAGCGGTCATGACAATGAGCAGTACTTC.

This clonotype was found a few times. The chain links TRBV7-8 to TRBJ2-3; D is undetermined. This CDR3 contains 11 residues. Trimming left V 6 bases short and J 7 bases short, with 8 bases between. The V gene's germline CDR1 is SGHVS and CDR2 FQNEAQ. The CDR3 coding sequence is TGTGCCAGCAGGATCCTAAATACGCAGTATTTT. Translating it yields CASRILNTQYF.

CDR3 in amino acids: CASSLVTGAYNEQFF. Written as DNA, the CDR3 is TGTGCCAGCAGCTTAGTTACAGGGGCCTACAATGAGCAGTTCTTC. V usage is TRBV7-9 and J usage is TRBJ2-1; 7 bases agree with TRBD1. From germline, CDR1 is SEHNR and CDR2 FQNEAQ (reference sequence). V lost 1 base to trimming and J lost 2 bases; unmatched junction nucleotides: 2. The CDR3 spans 15 residues.

This clonotype was detected only a few times. This rearrangement joins TRBV29-1 to TRBJ2-2; the D is unclear. Germline V CDR1 and CDR2: SQVTM, ANQGSEA. Trimming removed 4 bases from V and 4 bases from J, with 7 bases in between. This CDR3 spans 12 amino acids. CDR3 amino acids: CSVGRLTGELFF. The CDR3 nucleotides read TGCAGCGTTGGAAGGCTCACCGGGGAGCTGTTTTTT.

CDR3 bases: TGTGCCAGCAGTTTATACGGAGGGGGCGCGACCGGGGAGCTGTTTTTT. It specifies CASSLYGGGATGELFF. The chain joins TRBV6-6 to TRBJ2-2; perhaps TRBD1 as D (7 bases). Germline assignment: CDR1 MNHNY and CDR2 SVGAGI (reference sequence). The V gene lost 4 bases and the J gene lost 5 bases, with 17 bases spanning the gap. The CDR3 has 16 amino acids.

In its sample, this clonotype was seen a few times. This chain connects TRBV6-2 or TRBV6-3 to TRBJ2-3, with 10 bases aligning to TRBD1. J lost 4 bases, V lost 4 bases, and 2 bases had no gene match. The CDR3 is made up of 14 amino acids. Per the germline V gene, CDR1 is MNHEY and CDR2 is SVGEGT. As DNA, the CDR3 is TGTGCCAGCAGTTGGACAGGGGGATCAGATACGCAGTATTTT. Protein sequence: CASSWTGGSDTQYF.

This clonotype was seen a few times. V is TRBV20-1 and J is TRBJ2-7; D gene uncertain. The CDR3 spans 15 residues. Germline V gives CDR1 DFQATT, CDR2 SNEGSKA (reference sequence). Trimming took 5 bases from V and 4 from J, leaving 21 bases between them. The CDR3 protein is CSAPRIGSSSYEQYF. DNA for the CDR3: TGCAGTGCTCCCCGCATCGGGTCTTCGTCGTACGAGCAGTACTTC.

The chain has TRBV15 and TRBJ2-7; TRBD2 matches 7 bases. The V gene end was trimmed by 1 base and the J gene end by 0 bases; junction bases not matched to a gene: 6. The CDR3 spans 16 residues. Germline CDR1 reads LNHNV; CDR2 reads YYDKDF (reference sequence). Here the CDR3 DNA reads TGTGCCACCAGCAGAGGCCAAGCGGGAAGCTCCTACGAGCAGTACTTC. This gives the protein CATSRGQAGSSYEQYF.

This chain links TRBV21-1 with TRBJ2-7; the table's D call of TRBD2 was not tested on the DNA. TRBV21-1 is a recognized pseudogene. The CDR3 runs to 15 residues. The CDR3, as DNA: TGTGCCAGCAGCAAAACCCCTAGCGGAACCTACGAGCAGTACTTC. It encodes CASSKTPSGTYEQYF.

The V gene is TRBV7-9, the J gene TRBJ2-2; D gene ambiguous. The CDR3 covers 16 residues. Germline CDR1 reads SEHNR; CDR2 reads FQNEAQ (reference sequence). V dropped 1 base and J dropped 6 bases, with 15 bases sitting between them. CDR3 in amino acids: CASSLGNSFPSGELFF. The CDR3 bases are TGTGCCAGCAGCTTAGGAAACAGCTTTCCGTCCGGGGAGCTGTTTTTT.

The chain combines TRBV28 with TRBJ1-5; the D is unclear. CDR1 and CDR2 (germline): MDHEN, SYDVKM. V lost 6 bases and J 3 bases, leaving 12 bases between the germline ends. The CDR3 has 14 residues. CDR3 loop: CASRFQRANQPQHF. In nucleotides, the CDR3 is TGTGCCAGCAGGTTCCAGAGGGCCAATCAGCCCCAGCATTTT. The variable domain in full, with the rest retrieved from reference TRBV28 and TRBJ1-5, is DVKVTQSSRYLVKRTGEKVFLECVQDMDHENMFWYRQDPGLGLRLIYFSYDVKMKEKGDIPEGYSVSREKKERFSLILESASTNQTSMYLCASRFQRANQPQHFGDGTRLSIL.

This clonotype showed up just a few times. The chain combines TRBV7-2 with TRBJ2-7, with a weak D call TRBD2 (5 bases). This CDR3 spans 16 amino acids. Germline CDR1 reads SGHTA; CDR2 reads FQGNSA. Trimming stripped 8 bases from V and 6 bases from J, with 26 bases between. The CDR3 reads CASGPGATRRAGEQYF. CDR3 sequence (DNA): TGTGCCAGCGGACCGGGTGCGACGAGGCGGGCGGGCGAGCAGTACTTC.

Ten or more counts support this clonotype. This chain joins TRBV12-3 or TRBV12-4 and TRBJ2-4; tentatively, D is TRBD1 or TRBD2 (5 bases each). The CDR3 consists of 14 residues. Trimming removed 9 bases at V and 9 bases at J, with 21 bases between. CDR3: CASSQARGAGIQYF. CDR3 sequence (DNA): TGTGCCAGTTCCCAGGCTCGGGGCGCGGGCATTCAGTACTTC.

The V gene is TRBV20-1, the J gene TRBJ2-1; 9 bases are shared with TRBD2. Trimming cost V 3 bases and J 8 bases; bases outside gene matches: 14. The CDR3 is 16 amino acids. Germline V gene data show CDR1 as DFQATT and CDR2 as SNEGSKA (reference sequence). The CDR3 DNA follows: TGCAGTGCTAGGGTAGCGGGGGTTTTTGTTAAGGATGAGCAGTTCTTC. This translates into CSARVAGVFVKDEQFF.

This clonotype was detected ten times or more. The CDR3 here is CSVERQLSRLTQYF. In DNA, the CDR3 is TGCAGCGTTGAACGACAGCTCTCAAGATTGACCCAGTACTTC. The chain links TRBV29-1 to TRBJ2-5; TRBD1 is a possible D gene (5 bases). This CDR3 is 14 amino acids long. Between the trimmed V and J ends, which lost 2 bases and 7 bases, there was a span of 17 bases. Per germline, CDR1 SQVTM and CDR2 ANQGSEA. The variable domain in full, completed from reference TRBV29-1 and TRBJ2-5, reads SAVISQKPSRDICQRGTSLTIQCQVDSQVTMMFWYRQQPGQSLTLIATANQGSEATYESGFVIDKFPISRPNLTFSTLTVSNMSPEDSSIYLCSVERQLSRLTQYFGPGTRLLVL.

The chain carries TRBV20-1 and TRBJ2-3; 8 positions match TRBD2. Germline V gives CDR1 DFQATT, CDR2 SNEGSKA (reference sequence). Trimming cost V 5 bases and J 3 bases; bases outside gene matches: 4. This CDR3 comprises 13 residues. The CDR3 DNA follows: TGCAGTGCTCCAAGCGGGAGTACAGATACGCAGTATTTT. Amino acid sequence: CSAPSGSTDTQYF.

This clonotype was detected only a few times. The chain is built from TRBV20-1 and TRBJ2-7; 10 nucleotides align to TRBD2. Trimming removed 4 bases from V and 0 bases from J; junction bases left unmatched: 3. The CDR3 extends over 14 amino acids. The V gene's germline CDR1 is DFQATT and CDR2 SNEGSKA (reference sequence). The CDR3 nucleotides are TGCAGTGCTAAAGCGGGGGGGAACTCCTACGAGCAGTACTTC. Amino acids: CSAKAGGNSYEQYF.

This clonotype was observed a handful of times. The chain employs TRBV6-1 and TRBJ2-1; D is perhaps TRBD2 (6 bases). CDR3 length equals 17 residues. V shed 10 bases and J shed 0 bases, with 22 bases lying between them. Looked up from germline, CDR1 is MNHNS and CDR2 is SASEGT. Written as DNA, the CDR3 is TGTGCCACCCACGGGGCTGGCGGGGCTAGCTCCTACAATGAGCAGTTCTTC. Protein sequence: CATHGAGGASSYNEQFF.

V gene TRBV6-2 or TRBV6-3 combines with J gene TRBJ1-6; weak D call: TRBD1 (6 bases). Trimming pared 6 bases from V and 6 bases from J, leaving 15 bases between. CDR1 is MNHEY, CDR2 SVGEGT, per germline. CDR3 length: 15 amino acids. The CDR3 sequence is CASRGTGLSNSPLHF. In DNA, the CDR3 is TGTGCCAGCAGAGGCACAGGGCTCTCTAATTCACCCCTCCACTTT.